This T cell receptor (beta chain) was profiled in a study of shared clonotypes between healthy human individuals. General study findings and limits: Compared with clonotypes that all four donors shared, non-shared clonotypes had lower generation probabilities. The study sampled only blood, and tissue repertoires likely differ.

Naive-designated CD8 cells lacked CD45RO, were positively enriched for CCR7, and omitted terminally differentiated effector memory CD45RA+ cells. Sequencing was performed with immunoSEQ multiplex PCR; in TCRdb, only in-frame clones are kept and a portion is missing. The sample comprises 1.5 million to 2.5 million clones, less than 95% of which are singletons, and under 1.5% rests with the top ten. About this clone: The antigen is undetermined.

The sequenced sample consisted of naive CD8+ T cells sorted from blood. The receptor's source is a man younger than 35 in good health.

The CDR3 protein is CASSFRTSPPYNEQFF. As DNA, the CDR3 is TGTGCCAGCAGCTTTCGGACTAGCCCACCTTACAATGAGCAGTTCTTC. The V call is TRBV7-3, the J call TRBJ2-1; 8 positions agree with TRBD2. There are 16 residues in the CDR3. V trimming: 3 bases; J trimming: 4 bases; junction bases outside the gene matches: 8. The germline V gene encodes CDR1 SGHTA and CDR2 FQGTGA.